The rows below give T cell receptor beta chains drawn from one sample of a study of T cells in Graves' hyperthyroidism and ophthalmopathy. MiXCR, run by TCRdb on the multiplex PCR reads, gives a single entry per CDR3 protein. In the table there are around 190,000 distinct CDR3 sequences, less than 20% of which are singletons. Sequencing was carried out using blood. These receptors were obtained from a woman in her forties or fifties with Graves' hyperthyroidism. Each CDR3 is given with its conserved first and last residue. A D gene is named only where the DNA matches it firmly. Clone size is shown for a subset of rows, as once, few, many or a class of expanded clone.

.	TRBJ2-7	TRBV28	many	TGTGCCACTTCCGTGGTTGAGGAGCAGTACTTC	CATSVVEEQYF
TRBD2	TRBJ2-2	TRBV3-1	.	TGTGCCAGCAGCCAAGATGGGCGGGAGAAGACCGGGGAGCTGTTTTTT	CASSQDGREKTGELFF
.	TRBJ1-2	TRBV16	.	TGTGCCAGCAGCCAATCCAGGGAAGGCTATGGCTACACCTTC	CASSQSREGYGYTF
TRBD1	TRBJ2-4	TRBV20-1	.	TGCAGTGCTAGAGTAGGGACAGGGCTGCTAGCCAAAAACATTCAGTACTTC	CSARVGTGLLAKNIQYF
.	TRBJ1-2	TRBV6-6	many	TGTGCCAGCAGTTACTCCAAAGACCCTATAATCAAGAGCTACACCTTC	CASSYSKDPIIKSYTF
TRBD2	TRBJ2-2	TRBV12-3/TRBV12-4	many	TGTGCCAGCATTGGACTAGGGGCCGTCACCGGGGAGCTGTTTTTT	CASIGLGAVTGELFF
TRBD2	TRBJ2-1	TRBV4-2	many	TGTGCCAGCAGCCATAAACTAGCGGGAGGACCCAAATACAATGAGCAGTTCTTC	CASSHKLAGGPKYNEQFF
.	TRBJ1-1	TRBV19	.	TGTGCCAGTAGAATGGGACAGAACACTGAAGCTTTCTTT	CASRMGQNTEAFF
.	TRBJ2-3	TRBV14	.	TGTGCCAGCAGCCAAAGGGAAAGACTAGATACGCAGTATTTT	CASSQRERLDTQYF
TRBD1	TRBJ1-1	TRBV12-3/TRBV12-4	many	TGTGCCAGCACCAACAGGGGGGGTGCTGAAGCTTTCTTT	CASTNRGGAEAFF
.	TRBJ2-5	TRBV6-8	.	TGTGCCAGCAGTTACGAGGTTCCAGAGACCCAGTACTTC	CASSYEVPETQYF
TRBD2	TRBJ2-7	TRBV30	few	TGTGCCTGGAGACTAGCGGGGTCCTACGAGCAGTACTTC	CAWRLAGSYEQYF